Listed below are T cell receptor beta chains from one sample, sequenced in a study of preoperative IRX-2 immunotherapy in early breast cancer. Repertoires were generated with immunoSEQ multiplex PCR, while TCRdb's copy carries only in-frame clones and drops some. Of about 43,000 clones in the sample, about 95% were seen once. The source was tumor tissue, collected after IRX-2 immunotherapy. The receptors were gathered from a human donor with breast cancer. CDR3s include the opening cysteine and the closing phenylalanine or tryptophan. D genes are given only for firm matches. Rows give clone size only sometimes, using once, few, many, or a class for an expanded clone.

d_call: -
v_call: TRBV10-3
j_call: TRBJ1-6
clone_size: few
cdr3_nt: TGTGCCATCAGACAGCCCTCCTATAATTCACCCCTCCACTTT
cdr3_aa: CAIRQPSYNSPLHF

d_call: -
v_call: TRBV7-2
j_call: TRBJ1-5
clone_size: -
cdr3_nt: TGTGCCAGCAGCTTAGAAAGGGCTCAGCCCCAGCATTTT
cdr3_aa: CASSLERAQPQHF

d_call: -
v_call: TRBV4-1
j_call: TRBJ1-4
clone_size: -
cdr3_nt: TGCGCCAGCAGCCAAGTTGTTAATGGGGAAAAACTGTTTTTT
cdr3_aa: CASSQVVNGEKLFF

d_call: TRBD2
v_call: TRBV7-6
j_call: TRBJ2-5
clone_size: -
cdr3_nt: TGTGCCAGCAGCTTAGCGTGGAGGGTCAGCGGGAGGTACCAAGAGACCCAGTACTTC
cdr3_aa: CASSLAWRVSGRYQETQYF

d_call: -
v_call: TRBV9
j_call: TRBJ1-3
clone_size: -
cdr3_nt: TGTGCCAGCAGCGTAGAAAGCTCTGGAAACACCATATATTTT
cdr3_aa: CASSVESSGNTIYF

d_call: -
v_call: TRBV5-1
j_call: TRBJ1-3
clone_size: -
cdr3_nt: TGCGCCAGCAGCTTGGCGGCAGCTGGAAACACCATATATTTT
cdr3_aa: CASSLAAAGNTIYF

d_call: TRBD2
v_call: TRBV15
j_call: TRBJ2-1
clone_size: -
cdr3_nt: TGTGCCACCGGAAGACTAGCTCTCGGGACGGAGGGTGAGCAGTTCTTC
cdr3_aa: CATGRLALGTEGEQFF

d_call: -
v_call: TRBV4-3
j_call: TRBJ2-2
clone_size: -
cdr3_nt: TGCGCCAGCAGCCAAGGGGGGAGCCGCGCGGAGCTGTTTTTT
cdr3_aa: CASSQGGSRAELFF

d_call: -
v_call: TRBV30
j_call: TRBJ1-5
clone_size: -
cdr3_nt: TGTGCCTGGAGTGGTGACCCGAATCAGCCCCAGCATTTT
cdr3_aa: CAWSGDPNQPQHF

d_call: TRBD1
v_call: TRBV7-9
j_call: TRBJ1-1
clone_size: -
cdr3_nt: TGTGCCAGCAGCCTTACAGGGGATGGGAGCACTGAAGCTTTCTTT
cdr3_aa: CASSLTGDGSTEAFF

d_call: -
v_call: TRBV7-6
j_call: TRBJ2-1
clone_size: -
cdr3_nt: TGTGCCAGCAGCTTATACCACAATGAGCAGTTCTTC
cdr3_aa: CASSLYHNEQFF

d_call: TRBD2
v_call: TRBV28
j_call: TRBJ2-1
clone_size: -
cdr3_nt: TGTGCCAGCAGTTCCCCGGGACTAGCGGGATTTAGCTCCTACAATGAGCAGTTCTTC
cdr3_aa: CASSSPGLAGFSSYNEQFF

d_call: TRBD2
v_call: TRBV19
j_call: TRBJ2-5
clone_size: -
cdr3_nt: TGTGCCAGTAGTACGGGGGGGGCTATCCAAGAGACCCAGTACTTC
cdr3_aa: CASSTGGAIQETQYF

d_call: TRBD1
v_call: TRBV5-4
j_call: TRBJ1-3
clone_size: -
cdr3_nt: TGTGCCAGCAGCTCTTCCGGGACAGCTGGAAACACCATATATTTT
cdr3_aa: CASSSSGTAGNTIYF

d_call: -
v_call: TRBV18
j_call: TRBJ1-1
clone_size: -
cdr3_nt: TGTGCCAGCTCTGTGGTCCCCGTGGGCACTGAAGCTTTCTTT
cdr3_aa: CASSVVPVGTEAFF

d_call: -
v_call: TRBV19
j_call: TRBJ1-1
clone_size: -
cdr3_nt: TGTGCCAGTAGTTTTAAAGGATTGTACACTGAAGCTTTCTTT
cdr3_aa: CASSFKGLYTEAFF

d_call: TRBD1
v_call: TRBV9
j_call: TRBJ1-5
clone_size: -
cdr3_nt: TGTGCCAGCAGCTACGGGACAGGGGTGGGTCAGCCCCAGCATTTT
cdr3_aa: CASSYGTGVGQPQHF

d_call: -
v_call: TRBV4-1
j_call: TRBJ2-3
clone_size: -
cdr3_nt: TGCGCCAGCAGCCAAGGCCCCCCTGTAGTGGCAGATACGCAGTATTTT
cdr3_aa: CASSQGPPVVADTQYF

d_call: TRBD2
v_call: TRBV6-6
j_call: TRBJ2-7
clone_size: -
cdr3_nt: TGTGCCAGCAGGCACCCGGGCGCGGGAGTCTACGAGCAGTACTTC
cdr3_aa: CASRHPGAGVYEQYF

d_call: -
v_call: TRBV11-3
j_call: TRBJ2-7
clone_size: -
cdr3_nt: TGTGCCAGCAGCTACGCCGGGGCCGGGGGCGAGCAGTACTTC
cdr3_aa: CASSYAGAGGEQYF

d_call: -
v_call: TRBV6-6
j_call: TRBJ2-2
clone_size: -
cdr3_nt: TGTGCCAGCAGTTACGAGCAGGCCACCGGGGAGCTGTTTTTT
cdr3_aa: CASSYEQATGELFF

d_call: TRBD1
v_call: TRBV6-6
j_call: TRBJ2-2
clone_size: -
cdr3_nt: TGTGCCAGCAGTTACCTTGACAGGGTTGAAAAAAAGCTGTTTTTT
cdr3_aa: CASSYLDRVEKKLFF

d_call: -
v_call: TRBV6-5
j_call: TRBJ1-5
clone_size: -
cdr3_nt: TGTGCCAGCAGTTCCTCCGCGGGGAGCCCCAAGCCCCAGCATTTT
cdr3_aa: CASSSSAGSPKPQHF

d_call: -
v_call: TRBV30
j_call: TRBJ1-1
clone_size: -
cdr3_nt: TGTGCCTGGAGTGTACGTCTGAACACTGAAGCTTTCTTT
cdr3_aa: CAWSVRLNTEAFF

d_call: TRBD1
v_call: TRBV7-6
j_call: TRBJ1-2
clone_size: -
cdr3_nt: TGTGCCAGCAGCTGGGGACAGGGGGCGGGCGGCTACACCTTC
cdr3_aa: CASSWGQGAGGYTF

d_call: TRBD2
v_call: TRBV11-3
j_call: TRBJ2-1
clone_size: -
cdr3_nt: TGTGCCAGCAGAGCTAGCGGGAGCGATGAGCAGTTCTTC
cdr3_aa: CASRASGSDEQFF

d_call: -
v_call: TRBV27
j_call: TRBJ1-4
clone_size: -
cdr3_nt: TGTGCCAGCAGTTATCGGGTTAATGAAAAACTGTTTTTT
cdr3_aa: CASSYRVNEKLFF

d_call: -
v_call: TRBV27
j_call: TRBJ1-6
clone_size: -
cdr3_nt: TGTGCCAGCAGCCCGGGGAACTATAATTCACCCCTCCACTTT
cdr3_aa: CASSPGNYNSPLHF

d_call: -
v_call: TRBV18
j_call: TRBJ2-7
clone_size: -
cdr3_nt: TGTGCCAGCTCACCACTGGGGGCTACCTTGGGAAAGCAGTACTTC
cdr3_aa: CASSPLGATLGKQYF

d_call: -
v_call: TRBV30
j_call: TRBJ2-7
clone_size: -
cdr3_nt: TGTGCCTGGAGTGGCAAAAGGTACGAGCAGTACTTC
cdr3_aa: CAWSGKRYEQYF

d_call: -
v_call: TRBV6-5
j_call: TRBJ1-6
clone_size: -
cdr3_nt: TGTGCCAGCAGAAGAGTGGGACATAAAAATTCACCCCTCCACTTT
cdr3_aa: CASRRVGHKNSPLHF